This is a list of T cell receptor beta chains from one sample in a study of CD8 T cells in Susac syndrome. From the immunoSEQ multiplex PCR reads, TCRdb called clonotypes with MiXCR, one entry per CDR3 protein. The sample holds 160,000 or so distinct CDR3 sequences, around 94% seen once. Sequenced sample: CD4+ T cells from PBMCs. The receptors were gathered from a human donor with Susac syndrome. CDR3s include the opening cysteine and the closing phenylalanine or tryptophan. The order of the fields is V gene, D gene, J gene, clone size, CDR3 protein, CDR3 DNA. The D gene is left open where the match is weak. A row's size may be missing; if present it is once, few, many or a size class.

TRBV7-3	.	TRBJ1-6	.	CASSLRRYNSPLHF	TGTGCCAGCAGCTTACGACGGTATAATTCACCCCTCCACTTT
TRBV29-1	TRBD1	TRBJ1-3	.	CSARGAYSGNTIYF	TGCAGCGCCAGGGGGGCCTACTCTGGAAACACCATATATTTT
TRBV4-1	.	TRBJ1-3	.	CASSQEGGRGNTIYF	TGCGCCAGCAGCCAAGAAGGGGGACGTGGAAACACCATATATTTT
TRBV19	TRBD2	TRBJ2-1	.	CASSIYSGGPRNEQFF	TGTGCCAGTAGTATTTATAGCGGGGGGCCACGGAATGAGCAGTTCTTC
TRBV6-2/TRBV6-3	.	TRBJ1-5	.	CASSYGGANQPQHF	TGTGCCAGCAGTTATGGAGGGGCCAATCAGCCCCAGCATTTT
TRBV29-1	.	TRBJ1-2	.	CSGRQGYGYTF	TGCAGCGGTCGCCAGGGTTATGGCTACACCTTC
TRBV5-1	TRBD1	TRBJ2-7	.	CASSWRGQGARGEQYF	TGCGCCAGCAGCTGGAGGGGACAGGGGGCCCGGGGCGAGCAGTACTTC
TRBV12-3/TRBV12-4	.	TRBJ1-5	.	CASTRGAGDGPQHF	TGTGCCAGCACTCGGGGCGCAGGGGATGGGCCCCAGCATTTT
TRBV9	.	TRBJ2-1	.	CASSVAGTDYNEQFF	TGTGCCAGCAGCGTAGCTGGCACAGACTACAATGAGCAGTTCTTC
TRBV29-1	.	TRBJ1-2	.	CSVLRVNRGYTF	TGCAGCGTGCTACGAGTGAACAGGGGCTACACCTTC
TRBV12-3/TRBV12-4	TRBD1	TRBJ1-5	.	CASIPGQGDSQPQHF	TGTGCCAGCATCCCGGGACAGGGGGACAGTCAGCCCCAGCATTTT
TRBV6-2/TRBV6-3	.	TRBJ2-3	.	CASSYNRADTDTQYF	TGTGCCAGCAGTTATAACAGGGCAGACACAGATACGCAGTATTTT
TRBV2	.	TRBJ2-2	.	CASSLRTTNTGELFF	TGTGCCAGCAGCCTCAGGACAACGAACACCGGGGAGCTGTTTTTT
TRBV5-6	.	TRBJ1-4	.	CASSFYRDKSSDGKLFF	TGTGCCAGCAGCTTTTACCGGGACAAGAGTTCGGACGGAAAACTGTTTTTT
TRBV24-1	.	TRBJ2-3	once	CATSESGRDGSHRYTQYF	TGTGCCACCAGTGAGTCCGGAAGGGACGGTTCCCACAGATACACGCAGTATTTT
TRBV4-1	TRBD1	TRBJ2-2	.	CASRRTGGTGELFF	TGCGCCAGCAGACGGACAGGGGGTACCGGGGAGCTGTTTTTT
TRBV7-8	TRBD2	TRBJ2-3	.	CASSQDRGEADTQYF	TGTGCCAGCAGCCAGGACCGGGGGGAGGCAGATACGCAGTATTTT
TRBV5-1	TRBD1	TRBJ2-1	.	CASSSGTGGSYNEQFF	TGCGCCAGCAGCTCCGGGACAGGGGGCTCCTACAATGAGCAGTTCTTC
TRBV27	TRBD2	TRBJ2-5	.	CASSPRSGGRETQYF	TGTGCCAGCAGTCCTCGTAGCGGGGGGCGCGAGACCCAGTACTTC
TRBV12-3/TRBV12-4	.	TRBJ2-7	.	CASSQAGAPKNEQYF	TGTGCCAGCAGTCAGGCGGGGGCGCCTAAGAACGAGCAGTACTTC
TRBV12-3/TRBV12-4	.	TRBJ1-3	once	CASSLNRVSGNTIYF	TGTGCCAGCAGTCTAAACAGGGTCTCTGGAAACACCATATATTTT
TRBV19	.	TRBJ2-5	.	CASSIRRNQETQYF	TGTGCCAGTAGTATTAGACGGAACCAAGAGACCCAGTACTTC
TRBV12-3/TRBV12-4	TRBD1	TRBJ2-7	few	CASSLTGHEQYF	TGTGCCAGCAGTTTGACAGGGCACGAGCAGTACTTC
TRBV20-1	.	TRBJ2-3	.	CSARAPTGTDTQYF	TGCAGTGCTAGAGCCCCGACTGGCACAGATACGCAGTATTTT
TRBV2	TRBD1	TRBJ1-2	.	CASSRQGPAGGYTF	TGTGCCAGCAGCCGACAGGGGCCAGCGGGGGGCTACACCTTC
TRBV12-3/TRBV12-4	.	TRBJ2-7	.	CASRPSGTSYEQYF	TGTGCCAGCAGACCCTCGGGGACCTCCTACGAGCAGTACTTC
TRBV3-1	.	TRBJ2-5	.	CASSQEGRTVYF	TGTGCCAGCAGCCAAGAAGGCAGGACTGTATACTTC
TRBV11-2	.	TRBJ2-3	.	CASSLGAELLGTDTQYF	TGTGCCAGCAGCTTGGGGGCCGAGTTATTAGGCACAGATACGCAGTATTTT
TRBV7-3	TRBD1	TRBJ1-1	.	CASSTGTGGEVGAFF	TGTGCCAGCAGCACCGGGACAGGGGGCGAAGTTGGAGCTTTCTTT